This TCR beta chain was sequenced for a study of T cells after yellow fever vaccination. Worth noting for this clonotype: Its antigen is unknown.

As TCR cDNA was made by 5'RACE template switching, a universal primer site and UMIs were added. TCRdb fed the 5' RACE reads into MiXCR, producing one record per CDR3 protein. This sample has approximately 160,000 distinct CDR3 sequences, with 9.3% found just once. General study points: Booster sampling recovered most clones from primary vaccination (96% CD4, approximately 90% CD8). A small proportion of clonotypes was detected in both the CD4 and CD8 compartments. Though weaker, the secondary response peaked faster, on day 5 versus 15.

Trimming removed 6 bases from V and 3 bases from J, with 18 bases in between. In germline, CDR1 is MNHEY, CDR2 SMNVEV (reference sequence). The CDR3 length is 15 residues. This receptor was obtained from a man between 18 and 35 years old who received the YFV17D yellow fever vaccine. This specimen was CD8+ T cells sorted from PBMCs, taken 45 days after the yellow fever booster vaccination. This chain links TRBV27 with TRBJ2-7; D call uncertain. CDR3 region: CASSSLLGSHYEQYF. In DNA form, the CDR3 reads TGTGCCAGCAGCTCCCTCCTTGGGTCTCACTACGAGCAGTACTTC.